These 16 T cell receptor beta chains share one sample of origin, sequenced in a study of blood T cell repertoires in COVID-19. Clones were sequenced by immunoSEQ multiplex PCR, and TCRdb holds only the in-frame ones, with some missing. Of about 56,000 clones in the sample, 89% were seen once. The sequenced sample was peripheral blood. These TCRs come from a woman between 55 and 75 years old with COVID-19, enrolled during active disease.

This rearrangement joins TRBV10-2 to TRBJ2-1; 7 nucleotides match TRBD2. Trimming at V came to 6 bases and at J to 1 base, leaving 9 bases not matched to a gene. The CDR3 length is 16 residues. CDR1 is WSHSY, CDR2 SAAADI, per germline. CDR3 DNA: TGCGCCAGCAGCGAACTTCGCGGGGGATCCTACAATGAGCAGTTCTTC. Translation: CASSELRGGSYNEQFF.

The rearrangement joins TRBV24-1 to TRBJ2-1, with D tentatively TRBD2 (5 bases). Trimming took 4 bases from V and 6 from J, leaving 12 bases between them. The CDR3 sequence is 14 residues long. Looked up from germline, CDR1 is KGHDR and CDR2 is SFDVKD. Written as DNA, the CDR3 is TGTGCCACCAGTGACCCCGGACTCCCCAATGAGCAGTTCTTC. It translates to CATSDPGLPNEQFF.

This clone was seen a single time. The chain is built from TRBV9 and TRBJ1-1; TRBD1 might be the D (6 bases). Germline V gene data show CDR1 as SGDLS and CDR2 as YYNGEE. V was shortened by 6 bases and J by 6 bases, with 15 bases between the two germline ends. CDR3 length: 13 residues. The CDR3 loop is CASILRDKAEAFF. In nucleotides, the CDR3 is TGTGCCAGCATCTTACGGGACAAAGCTGAAGCTTTCTTT.

V usage is TRBV7-9 and J usage is TRBJ2-5; the D is unclear. This CDR3 has 15 amino acids. V lost 7 bases to trimming and J lost 4 bases, with 19 bases between them. Germline-derived CDR1 and CDR2 are SEHNR and FQNEAQ (reference sequence). For the CDR3, the DNA is TGTGCCAGCACCCCCTTAATCGGGTTTGGAGAGACCCAGTACTTC. This gives the protein CASTPLIGFGETQYF.

The V call is TRBV29-1, the J call TRBJ2-5; TRBD1 is a possible D gene (5 bases). Between the trimmed V and J ends, which lost 4 bases and 4 bases, there was a span of 10 bases. CDR1 is SQVTM and CDR2 is ANQGSEA in the germline V gene. The CDR3 spans 12 residues. The CDR3 protein is CSVVARGETQYF. DNA of the CDR3: TGCAGCGTTGTGGCTAGGGGAGAGACCCAGTACTTC.

The genes are TRBV6-5 and TRBJ1-1; perhaps TRBD1 as D (5 bases). The germline V gene has CDR1 MNHEY and CDR2 SVGAGI. The ends were cut back, 10 bases at V and 5 bases at J, with 17 bases in the middle. The CDR3 has 13 residues. This CDR3 is CATSGGGRTEAFF. As DNA, the CDR3 is TGTGCCACCAGCGGCGGGGGGAGGACTGAAGCTTTCTTT.

The gene calls are TRBV4-3 and TRBJ2-1; the D gene is possibly TRBD2 (6 bases). CDR3 size: 18 residues. The germline V and J ends were trimmed by 1 base and 5 bases, with 21 bases remaining between them. Germline V gene lookup returns CDR1 LGHNA and CDR2 YSLEER. Written as DNA, the CDR3 is TGCGCCAGCAGCCAAGCCTCCTTATTCTTGGGGGGAAACAATGAGCAGTTCTTC. This codes for CASSQASLFLGGNNEQFF.

The rearrangement links TRBV3-1 (or the pseudogene TRBV3-2) to TRBJ2-1, with D perhaps TRBD2 (5 bases). Trimming left V 4 bases short and J 7 bases short, with 26 bases between. Germline V lookup: CDR1 LGHDT, CDR2 YNNKEL (reference sequence). The CDR3 totals 18 residues. The CDR3 is CASSPLNPLASLENEQFF. CDR3 DNA sequence: TGTGCCAGCAGCCCCCTCAACCCCCTAGCTAGCCTGGAGAATGAGCAGTTCTTC.

The chain uses TRBV4-1 and TRBJ1-1; 9 bases line up with TRBD1. This CDR3 is 15 amino acids long. Germline V CDR1 and CDR2: MGHRA, YSYEKL. After removal of 2 bases from V and 4 bases from J, the junction contained 5 bases not matched to a gene. As DNA, the CDR3 is TGCGCCAGCAGCCAACGGACAGGGGAGGTCACTGAAGCTTTCTTT. Protein: CASSQRTGEVTEAFF.

This chain connects TRBV7-9 to TRBJ2-2; 8 nucleotides line up with TRBD2. Germline V lookup: CDR1 SEHNR, CDR2 FQNEAQ (reference sequence). J was trimmed by 11 bases and V by 5 bases; bases with no gene match: 4. This CDR3 region has 12 residues. CDR3 loop: CASSALAGELFF. The CDR3 DNA reads as TGTGCCAGCAGCGCTTTAGCGGGAGAGCTGTTTTTT.

The rearrangement links TRBV27 to TRBJ1-6, with 9 bases that match TRBD1. CDR3 size: 16 residues. The germline V gene has CDR1 MNHEY and CDR2 SMNVEV (reference sequence). The V segment lost 6 bases and the J segment 9 bases; nucleotides outside the gene matches: 12. The CDR3 here is CASRSSGTGLSSPLHF. In DNA form, the CDR3 reads TGTGCCAGCAGATCCTCCGGGACAGGGCTTAGTTCACCCCTCCACTTT.

The V gene is TRBV19, the J gene TRBJ1-5; no firm D call. The germline V and J ends were trimmed by 3 bases and 1 base, with 7 bases remaining between them. Germline V lookup: CDR1 LNHDA, CDR2 SQIVND (reference sequence). The CDR3 runs to 14 residues. DNA of the CDR3: TGTGCCAGTAGTATCAGCGAGAGCAATCAGCCCCAGCATTTT. It codes for CASSISESNQPQHF.

This clone was observed a handful of times. In DNA form, the CDR3 reads TGCGCCAGCAGCTTGGGAAGACAGGGGGAAGCTTTCTTT. It specifies CASSLGRQGEAFF. The V call is TRBV5-1, the J call TRBJ1-1; TRBD1 matches 8 bases. Looked up from germline, CDR1 is SGHRS and CDR2 is YFSETQ. The length of the CDR3 is 13 residues. Trimming at V came to 0 bases and at J to 8 bases, leaving 3 bases not matched to a gene. The full variable domain, with the rest looked up from reference TRBV5-1 and TRBJ1-1, is KAGVTQTPRYLIKTRGQQVTLSCSPISGHRSVSWYQQTPGQGLQFLFEYFSETQRNKGNFPGRFSGRQFSNSRSEMNVSTLELGDSALYLCASSLGRQGEAFFGQGTRLTVV.

The genes are TRBV3-1 (or the pseudogene TRBV3-2) and TRBJ2-2; 8 bases are shared with TRBD2. This CDR3 contains 19 residues. CDR1 LGHDT and CDR2 YNNKEL come from the germline V gene (reference sequence). Germline trimming cut 0 bases from V and 1 base from J; bases unmatched to any gene: 10. The DNA of the CDR3 is TGTGCCAGCAGCCAAGAACTAGCGGTCCTTACCTTGAACACCGGGGAGCTGTTTTTT. It yields the protein CASSQELAVLTLNTGELFF.

V and J are TRBV6-5 and TRBJ2-1; the match to TRBD1 covers 8 bases. This CDR3 contains 13 residues. CDR1 MNHEY and CDR2 SVGAGI come from the germline V gene. The V segment lost 6 bases and the J segment 6 bases; nucleotides outside the gene matches: 4. The CDR3 DNA follows: TGTGCCAGCAGCGCTACAGGGGGCAATGAGCAGTTCTTC. This codes for CASSATGGNEQFF.

This clone was counted a few times. This sequence joins TRBV12-3 or TRBV12-4 and TRBJ2-1, with D unresolved. The CDR3 totals 12 residues. The V gene lost 7 bases and the J gene lost 7 bases, with 11 bases spanning the gap. The CDR3 region is CASTDDANEQFF. CDR3 nucleotide sequence: TGTGCCAGCACCGATGATGCGAATGAGCAGTTCTTC.